What follows describes a single T cell receptor (beta chain). These data belong to a study of blood T cell repertoires in COVID-19. This CDR3 is 16 amino acids long. CDR1 MNHEY and CDR2 SVGEGT come from the germline V gene. The germline V and J ends were trimmed by 4 bases and 5 bases, with 20 bases remaining between them. Method: immunoSEQ multiplex PCR; TCRdb's copy keeps in-frame clones and lacks some. The sample has 50,000 to 55,000 clones; 82% are singletons. This TCR was recovered from an older man with COVID-19, enrolled during active disease. Specimen: peripheral blood. This chain links TRBV6-2 or TRBV6-3 with TRBJ2-5; D is ambiguous. The CDR3 nucleotides read TGTGCCAGCAGTTCCCTCCCGCCCGGGTCTAGGGAGACCCAGTACTTC. Translation gives CASSSLPPGSRETQYF.